The present TCR beta chain was sequenced within a study of shared clonotypes between healthy human individuals. The study, taken as a whole, reports: Naive CD4 clonotype sharing across a few donors was 5% to 6%.

Looked up from germline, CDR1 is GTSNPN and CDR2 is SVGIG (reference sequence). The CDR3 sequence is 11 residues long. V was trimmed by 1 base and J by 5 bases, leaving 6 bases between them. On this clone: Its antigen is as yet unknown.

Several immunoSEQ plates received, in even portions, the genomic DNA of each subset. Template for every sorted-subset replicate PCR totaled approximately 0.2 ug DNA, approximately 30,000 T cell genomes. Under the authors' procedure: There were no quality scores in the junction-only immunoSEQ sequences, so filtering differed. Profiled with immunoSEQ multiplex PCR; TCRdb holds only in-frame clones, not every one. D and trimming come from the DNA, and the V and J calls and clone size come from that table. The table lists over a million clones, around 82% of them singletons. The TCR originated in a man in his late teens or twenties in good health. Some clones in this sample may be carry-over from other donors' samples. The material sequenced was memory CD4+ T cells from PBMCs. Subset meaning: CD45RA-negative fraction. This sequence joins TRBV30 and TRBJ2-7; D is undetermined. The CDR3 here is CAWSGRHEQYF. CDR3 nucleotides: TGTGCCTGGAGTGGACGCCACGAGCAGTACTTC. The variable domain in full, with the rest retrieved from reference TRBV30 and TRBJ2-7, is SQTIHQWPATLVQPVGSPLSLECTVEGTSNPNLYWYRQAAGRGLQLLFYSVGIGQISSEVPQNLSASRPQDRQFILSSKKLLLSDSGFYLCAWSGRHEQYFGPGTRLTVT.